These 10 T cell receptor beta chains came from one sample sequenced in a study of shared clonotypes between healthy human individuals. Sequenced by immunoSEQ multiplex PCR; TCRdb stores in-frame clones only, minus some. The sample lists over 1.5 million clones; approximately 98% were seen once. Sequencing was carried out using naive CD4+ T cells sorted from blood. Subset here: CD45RA+ positively selected. The receptors derive from a man under 40 in good health.

J is TRBJ1-1 and V is TRBV13; D is possibly TRBD1 (5 bases). Trimming stripped 3 bases from V and 4 bases from J, with 21 bases between. Germline V gene sequence: CDR1 PRHDT, CDR2 FYEKMQ (reference sequence). The CDR3 runs to 17 residues. The DNA for the CDR3 is TGTGCCAGCAGCTTGGCACGGGGGGGGTTTTCAGGCACTGAAGCTTTCTTT. As protein: CASSLARGGFSGTEAFF. Supplemented by reference TRBV13 and TRBJ1-1, the full variable domain reads AAGVIQSPRHLIKEKRETATLKCYPIPRHDTVYWYQQGPGQDPQFLISFYEKMQSDKGSIPDRFSAQQFSDYHSELNMSSLELGDSALYFCASSLARGGFSGTEAFFGQGTRLTVV.

The gene calls are TRBV4-1 and TRBJ2-1; 13 bases align to TRBD2. The junction had 6 bases not matched to a gene; V was cut back by 4 bases and J by 9 bases. Per germline, CDR1 MGHRA and CDR2 YSYEKL. This CDR3 region has 15 residues. The CDR3 here is CASSPRTSGSREQFF. DNA of the CDR3: TGCGCCAGCAGCCCACGGACTAGCGGGAGCCGTGAGCAGTTCTTC.

As concerns this clone: The junction does not match germline at one end; this may be a read error. The rearrangement joins TRBV6-5 to TRBJ2-7, with D maybe TRBD2 (6 bases). Germline-derived CDR1 and CDR2 are MNHEY and SVGAGI. CDR3 length: 13 residues. This CDR3 is CASSRGASHEQYF. The CDR3 bases are TGTGCCAGCAGCCGCGGGGCCTCCCACGAGCAGTACTTC.

This rearrangement joins TRBV29-1 to TRBJ2-1, with D unresolved. The CDR3 covers 11 residues. Germline CDR1 SQVTM, CDR2 ANQGSEA. Trimming shortened V by 7 bases and J by 5 bases, and 9 bases separated the two germline ends. Here the CDR3 DNA reads TGCAGCGCCGAAGCCAACAATGAGCAGTTCTTC. Protein product: CSAEANNEQFF.

V usage is TRBV15 and J usage is TRBJ2-6, with 11 nucleotides matching TRBD2. The CDR3 totals 18 residues. Trimming removed 3 bases from V and 3 bases from J; junction bases left unmatched: 7. Germline CDR1 and CDR2: LNHNV and YYDKDF (reference sequence). The CDR3 is CATSSVSGRADGANVLTF. The CDR3 DNA is TGTGCCACCAGCAGCGTTAGCGGGAGGGCGGATGGGGCCAACGTCCTGACTTTC.

This chain uses TRBV21-1 with TRBJ2-7. TRBV21-1 is noted as a pseudogene. This CDR3 has 12 amino acids. The CDR3 nucleotides are TGTGCCAGCAGCAAAGAGGAAAGCGAGCAGTACTTC. As protein: CASSKEESEQYF.

This chain connects TRBV6-1 to TRBJ2-1; D is perhaps TRBD2 (6 bases). This CDR3 has 17 amino acids. With 4 bases removed from V and 1 base from J, the gap between germline ends came to 17 bases. Germline-derived CDR1 and CDR2 are MNHNS and SASEGT. The CDR3 region has the DNA TGTGCCAGCAGTGCCCCACCTTTAGCGGCTTCCTACAATGAGCAGTTCTTC. It is translated as CASSAPPLAASYNEQFF.

A remark on this clone: This specimen includes other DNA sequences encoding the same CDR3. CDR3: CASSLRLAGDEQYF. The CDR3 bases are TGTGCCAGCAGCTTAAGACTAGCGGGAGACGAGCAGTACTTC. The chain combines TRBV7-2 with TRBJ2-7; 12 bases align to TRBD2. Per germline, CDR1 SGHTA and CDR2 FQGNSA. The CDR3 consists of 14 residues. The ends lost 2 bases at V and 5 bases at J; junction bases unmatched: 1.

This chain links TRBV5-1 with TRBJ2-1; 7 bases align to TRBD1. V lost 4 bases and J lost 9; bases outside the gene matches: 10. This CDR3 is built from 14 residues. Germline V gene sequence: CDR1 SGHRS, CDR2 YFSETQ. DNA of the CDR3: TGCGCCAGCAGCCCGGACGGGACAGACCTTGAGCAGTTCTTC. Translated: CASSPDGTDLEQFF.

V usage is TRBV5-4 and J usage is TRBJ2-7; either TRBD1 or TRBD2 may supply D (5 bases each). Germline CDR1 and CDR2: SGHNT and YYREEE (reference sequence). V was trimmed by 4 bases and J by 3 bases, leaving 11 bases between them. This CDR3 spans 13 amino acids. CDR3 residues: CASSGMGDYEQYF. For the CDR3, the DNA is TGTGCCAGCAGCGGGATGGGGGACTACGAGCAGTACTTC.